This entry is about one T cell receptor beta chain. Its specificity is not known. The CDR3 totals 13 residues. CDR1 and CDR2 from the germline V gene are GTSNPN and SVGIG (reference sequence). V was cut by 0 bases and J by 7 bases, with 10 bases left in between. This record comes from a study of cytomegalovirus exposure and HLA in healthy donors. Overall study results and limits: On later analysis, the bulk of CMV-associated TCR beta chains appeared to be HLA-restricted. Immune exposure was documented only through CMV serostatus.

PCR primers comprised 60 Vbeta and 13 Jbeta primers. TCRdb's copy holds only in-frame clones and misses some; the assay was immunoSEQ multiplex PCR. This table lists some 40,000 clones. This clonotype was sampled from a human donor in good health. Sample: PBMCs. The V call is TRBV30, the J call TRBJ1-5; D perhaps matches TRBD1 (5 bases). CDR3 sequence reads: CAWSVGQYQPQHF. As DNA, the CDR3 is TGTGCCTGGAGTGTGGGGCAGTACCAGCCCCAGCATTTT.